The clone carrying this T cell receptor (beta chain) was seen ten or more times. 5'RACE with 10-nucleotide random UMIs generated the cDNA. MiXCR was run by TCRdb on the 5' RACE reads, yielding one entry per CDR3 protein. Among some 30,000 distinct CDR3 sequences listed, 20% to 25% were seen once. The CDR3 totals 13 residues. V was shortened by 4 bases and J by 2 bases, with 6 bases between the two germline ends. Germline CDR1 reads LGHDT; CDR2 reads YNNKEL (reference sequence). The data stem from a study of neurological immune-mediated disorders. The chain has TRBV3-1 and TRBJ1-3, with unresolved D. The source material was CD4+ T cells from blood. This sequence was found in a man in his fifties or sixties with HTLV-1-associated myelopathy (HAM/TSP). In DNA, the CDR3 is TGTGCCAGCAGCCCACGCACTGGAAACACCATATATTTT. Translation: CASSPRTGNTIYF.